These 31 T cell receptor beta chains were sequenced from one sample in a study of cytomegalovirus exposure and HLA in healthy donors. PCR involved 60 Vbeta and 13 Jbeta primers. The repertoire was sequenced with immunoSEQ multiplex PCR; TCRdb's copy has only in-frame clones and lacks some. Here the sample spans about 90,000 clones, approximately 78% being singletons. Input material: PBMCs. The receptors stem from a woman aged 40 to 50 in good health and CMV-seropositive.

The V call is TRBV29-1, the J call TRBJ2-3, with TRBD2 identical over 9 bases. V dropped 6 bases and J dropped 1; count of bases not matched to a gene: 5. The CDR3 is 14 amino acids. CDR1 and CDR2 from the germline V gene are SQVTM and ANQGSEA. The CDR3 is CSVCRTSGTDTQYF. The CDR3 bases are TGCAGCGTATGCCGGACTAGCGGCACAGATACGCAGTATTTT.

The genes are TRBV15 and TRBJ1-6; 10 bases map to TRBD1. This CDR3 is 19 amino acids long. J gave up 7 bases and V 2 bases, and 14 bases lay outside the gene matches. Germline V gene lookup returns CDR1 LNHNV and CDR2 YYDKDF (reference sequence). The CDR3 nucleotides are TGTGCCACCAGCAGAAACTTTCTCATGGGGACAGGGGAAAATTCACCCCTCCACTTT. Translation gives CATSRNFLMGTGENSPLHF.

The chain links TRBV6-7 to TRBJ2-1; D gene unclear. TRBV6-7 is an open reading frame whose function is uncertain. This CDR3 contains 14 residues. V was cut by 4 bases and J by 6 bases, with 13 bases left in between. The CDR3 here is CASSSFSLLNEQFF. The CDR3 DNA reads TGTGCCAGCAGTTCCTTTTCCCTACTCAATGAGCAGTTCTTC.

Only a few counts were recorded for this clone. The chain couples TRBV4-1 to TRBJ2-7; TRBD2 agrees at 10 bases. Germline V CDR1 and CDR2: MGHRA, YSYEKL. J gave up 0 bases and V 0 bases, and 11 bases lay outside the gene matches. This CDR3 region has 19 residues. CDR3: CASSQDLIGAGGSSYEQYF. The CDR3 coding sequence is TGCGCCAGCAGCCAAGATCTAATTGGAGCGGGAGGGAGCTCCTACGAGCAGTACTTC.

This clone was recorded only once. The chain carries TRBV2 and TRBJ2-3; 7 bases agree with TRBD2. This CDR3 is 11 amino acids long. After removal of 6 bases from V and 8 bases from J, the junction contained 2 bases not matched to a gene. In germline, CDR1 is SNHLY, CDR2 FYNNEI. In nucleotides, the CDR3 is TGTGCCAGCAGATCGGGAGGTACGCAGTATTTT. Its protein is CASRSGGTQYF.

This chain connects TRBV6-1 to TRBJ2-7; a weak D match, TRBD1 (8 bases). The CDR3 is made up of 15 amino acids. The germline V gene has CDR1 MNHNS and CDR2 SASEGT. The V end lost 4 bases, the J end lost 3 bases, and 16 bases lay between the germline ends. The CDR3 is CASSAWTGRVYEQYF. The CDR3 DNA follows: TGTGCCAGCAGTGCCTGGACAGGGAGGGTCTACGAGCAGTACTTC.

J is TRBJ2-7 and V is TRBV28; D is possibly TRBD2 (6 bases). V was pared by 7 bases and J by 2 bases, with 15 bases between. This CDR3 spans 14 amino acids. Germline V CDR1 and CDR2: MDHEN, SYDVKM. CDR3 protein: CASTPGSTPYEQYF. The DNA for the CDR3 is TGTGCCAGCACCCCCGGGAGTACCCCCTACGAGCAGTACTTC.

Notes on this clone: A read error may produce the germline difference seen at one junction end. The identical CDR3 is also encoded by other nucleotide sequences in the sample. The chain joins TRBV19 to TRBJ1-2; 7 nucleotides match TRBD1. CDR3 length: 15 residues. CDR1 is LNHDA and CDR2 is SQIVND in the germline V gene (reference sequence). In DNA, the CDR3 is TGTGCCAGCAGTATACCCGGACAGGCCAAGGGGGGCTACACCTTC. Protein sequence: CASSIPGQAKGGYTF.

The CDR3 spells CASSVAPQGGGEQYF. CDR3 bases: TGTGCCAGCAGCGTAGCCCCACAGGGGGGAGGCGAGCAGTACTTC. The gene calls are TRBV9 and TRBJ2-7; 8 positions match TRBD1. Trimming removed 0 bases from V and 6 bases from J; junction bases left unmatched: 8. The CDR3 contains 15 residues. Germline CDR1 and CDR2: SGDLS and YYNGEE.

This sequence joins TRBV11-2 and TRBJ1-6, with D possibly matching TRBD1 (6 bases). Germline loops: CDR1 SGHAT, CDR2 FQNNGV. The CDR3 sequence is 17 residues long. Between the trimmed V and J ends, which lost 1 base and 9 bases, there was a span of 19 bases. CDR3 nucleotides: TGTGCCAGCAGCTTAGGGGCTGCCACAGGGACAAGTTCACCCCTCCACTTT. It specifies CASSLGAATGTSSPLHF.

V usage is TRBV27 and J usage is TRBJ2-5, with 8 nucleotides matching TRBD2. Germline V gives CDR1 MNHEY, CDR2 SMNVEV (reference sequence). The V gene end was trimmed by 0 bases and the J gene end by 4 bases; junction bases not matched to a gene: 1. The CDR3 has 14 amino acids. Written as DNA, the CDR3 is TGTGCCAGCAGTTTATCTAGCGGGATAGAGACCCAGTACTTC. Translated: CASSLSSGIETQYF.

The chain recombines TRBV19 with TRBJ2-2; tentatively, D is TRBD2 (6 bases). From germline, CDR1 is LNHDA and CDR2 SQIVND (reference sequence). V shed 7 bases and J shed 2 bases, with 11 bases lying between them. The length of the CDR3 is 14 residues. The CDR3 loop is CASTSALNTGELFF. The CDR3 DNA reads TGTGCCAGTACTAGCGCGCTAAACACCGGGGAGCTGTTTTTT. Full variable domain (rest looked up from reference TRBV19 and TRBJ2-2): DGGITQSPKYLFRKEGQNVTLSCEQNLNHDAMYWYRQDPGQGLRLIYYSQIVNDFQKGDIAEGYSVSREKKESFPLTVTSAQKNPTAFYLCASTSALNTGELFFGEGSRLTVL.

V gene TRBV29-1 combines with J gene TRBJ2-3; D call uncertain. The CDR3 totals 14 residues. Germline V gene lookup returns CDR1 SQVTM and CDR2 ANQGSEA. The V end was cut by 5 bases, the J end by 8 bases, with 20 bases between. DNA for the CDR3: TGCAGCGTTCTTTTGAGTACCTCTGGAGTTACGCAGTATTTT. Translation gives CSVLLSTSGVTQYF.

In its sample, this clone was seen once. CDR3 sequence reads: CASTKGGQSYNEQFF. The CDR3, as DNA: TGCGCCAGCACCAAGGGTGGACAGTCCTACAATGAGCAGTTCTTC. The chain employs TRBV5-1 and TRBJ2-1; the D gene is possibly TRBD1 (6 bases). From germline, CDR1 is SGHRS and CDR2 YFSETQ. V lost 6 bases to trimming and J lost 1 base, with 14 bases between them. This CDR3 region has 15 residues.

This chain joins TRBV4-3 and TRBJ2-2; 9 bases line up with TRBD1. Germline lookup yields CDR1 LGHNA and CDR2 YSLEER. V gave up 4 bases and J gave up 6 bases; unmatched junction bases: 6. The CDR3 covers 15 residues. Written as DNA, the CDR3 is TGCGCCAGCAGCCGCGGGACAGGGTTCCCCGGGGAGCTGTTTTTT. It yields the protein CASSRGTGFPGELFF.

The chain carries TRBV18 and TRBJ1-5, with 9 bases that match TRBD1. The junction had 9 bases not matched to a gene; V was cut back by 6 bases and J by 6 bases. From germline, CDR1 is KGHSH and CDR2 LQKENI. This CDR3 comprises 15 residues. Written as DNA, the CDR3 is TGTGCCAGCTCTCGGACAGGGGACGGCGGTCAGCCCCAGCATTTT. This translates into CASSRTGDGGQPQHF.

The chain combines TRBV6-6 with TRBJ2-5; 13 bases map to TRBD2. TRBJ2-7 matches the DNA end more closely, so the J call is doubtful. Looked up from germline, CDR1 is MNHNY and CDR2 is SVGAGI (reference sequence). The CDR3 runs to 15 residues. CDR3 residues: CASSYGTSGTDEQYF. As DNA, the CDR3 is TGTGCCAGCAGTTACGGGACTAGCGGGACCGACGAGCAGTACTTC.

This chain links TRBV29-1 with TRBJ2-1, with D possibly being TRBD2 (5 bases). This CDR3 is 11 amino acids long. V lost 6 bases, J lost 7 bases, and 10 bases lay in between. Per the germline V gene, CDR1 is SQVTM and CDR2 is ANQGSEA. CDR3 in DNA: TGCAGCGTCGCGGACTCAAATGAGCAGTTCTTC. Translation: CSVADSNEQFF.

The V gene is TRBV19, the J gene TRBJ1-2; D is unclear. Germline V gene sequence: CDR1 LNHDA, CDR2 SQIVND (reference sequence). Deletions cut 9 bases from V and 4 bases from J, with 12 bases between. This CDR3 comprises 12 residues. CDR3 residues: CASEEVPYGYTF. CDR3 DNA sequence: TGTGCCAGCGAGGAAGTTCCCTATGGCTACACCTTC.

V and J are TRBV7-2 and TRBJ2-7; tentatively, D is TRBD2 (6 bases). The CDR3 spans 17 residues. In germline, CDR1 is SGHTA, CDR2 FQGNSA. V was cut by 5 bases and J by 2 bases, with 22 bases left in between. CDR3 in amino acids: CASSRPEGPRGAYEQYF. In nucleotides, the CDR3 is TGTGCCAGCAGCCGGCCGGAGGGACCTAGGGGAGCCTACGAGCAGTACTTC.

Only a few counts were recorded for this clone. V gene TRBV10-3 combines with J gene TRBJ1-4, with 8 nucleotides matching TRBD1. The V and J ends lost 10 bases and 6 bases, in that order; junction bases with no gene match: 7. This CDR3 is 13 amino acids long. Per the germline V gene, CDR1 is ENHRY and CDR2 is SYGVKD. The CDR3: CATTGGTDEKLFF. The CDR3 DNA reads TGTGCCACCACAGGGGGAACGGATGAAAAACTGTTTTTT.

The gene calls are TRBV18 and TRBJ2-7, with 8 positions matching TRBD1. J gave up 4 bases and V 3 bases, and 5 bases lay outside the gene matches. Per the germline V gene, CDR1 is KGHSH and CDR2 is LQKENI. CDR3 length: 14 amino acids. CDR3 nucleotide sequence: TGTGCCAGCTCACCCCCAGGGGGCCTTTACGAGCAGTACTTC. It is translated as CASSPPGGLYEQYF. The full variable domain, in which reference TRBV18 and TRBJ2-7 provide the parts outside the CDR3, is NAGVMQNPRHLVRRRGQEARLRCSPMKGHSHVYWYRQLPEEGLKFMVYLQKENIIDESGMPKERFSAEFPKEGPSILRIQQVVRGDSAAYFCASSPPGGLYEQYFGPGTRLTVT.

V and J are TRBV7-9 and TRBJ1-1; D unclear. Germline V lookup: CDR1 SEHNR, CDR2 FQNEAQ (reference sequence). CDR3 size: 15 residues. Trimming cost V 1 base and J 1 base, with 10 bases left between them. The CDR3: CASSLGASGNTEAFF. CDR3 DNA sequence: TGTGCCAGCAGCTTAGGGGCTTCAGGGAACACTGAAGCTTTCTTT.

This clone was detected only a few times. The V gene is TRBV21-1, the J gene TRBJ2-1; no DNA check was done on the table's D call, TRBD1. TRBV21-1 has pseudogene status. There are 19 residues in the CDR3. CDR3 sequence reads: CASSKTNQGCEPLYNEQFF. CDR3 nucleotide sequence: TGTGCCAGCAGCAAAACAAATCAGGGGTGCGAACCTTTGTACAATGAGCAGTTCTTC.

V and J are TRBV30 and TRBJ2-7; 10 nucleotides align to TRBD2. Germline V gives CDR1 GTSNPN, CDR2 SVGIG (reference sequence). The junction had 1 base not matched to a gene; V was cut back by 2 bases and J by 3 bases. The CDR3 length is 13 residues. CDR3 nucleotides: TGTGCCTGGAGTTCTAGCGGGAGCTACGAGCAGTACTTC. Encoded protein: CAWSSSGSYEQYF.

This clone was picked up a small number of times. V gene TRBV4-3 combines with J gene TRBJ2-6; 7 bases match TRBD2. Unmatched junction bases numbered 11, after V lost 0 bases and J lost 0 bases. The CDR3 is 20 amino acids. Germline V gene data show CDR1 as LGHNA and CDR2 as YSLEER. As DNA, the CDR3 is TGCGCCAGCAGCCAAGATCCTAGCGGAGGGGCCGTCTCTGGGGCCAACGTCCTGACTTTC. Its protein is CASSQDPSGGAVSGANVLTF.

This chain links TRBV13 with TRBJ2-1; D is ambiguous. V lost 4 bases and J 0 bases, leaving 4 bases between the germline ends. The length of the CDR3 is 13 residues. Germline-derived CDR1 and CDR2 are PRHDT and FYEKMQ (reference sequence). The CDR3 here is CASSWSSYNEQFF. The CDR3 region has the DNA TGTGCCAGCAGCTGGAGCTCCTACAATGAGCAGTTCTTC. The whole variable domain, filled in from reference TRBV13 and TRBJ2-1, reads AAGVIQSPRHLIKEKRETATLKCYPIPRHDTVYWYQQGPGQDPQFLISFYEKMQSDKGSIPDRFSAQQFSDYHSELNMSSLELGDSALYFCASSWSSYNEQFFGPGTRLTVL.

Worth noting for this clone: At one end, the junction sequence differs from germline, possibly due to a read error. CDR3 amino acids: CSSSYLAGVKDEQFF. The DNA of the CDR3 is TGTTCCAGCAGCTATCTAGCGGGAGTTAAGGATGAGCAGTTCTTC. V usage is TRBV7-9 and J usage is TRBJ2-1, with 10 bases fitting TRBD2. Germline CDR1 SEHNR, CDR2 FQNEAQ (reference sequence). CDR3 size: 15 residues.

This clone has more than one count but fewer than ten. The rearrangement links TRBV5-1 to TRBJ1-1; D might be TRBD1 (6 bases). The CDR3 runs 14 residues. The V end was cut by 4 bases, the J end by 3 bases, with 13 bases between. Per germline, CDR1 SGHRS and CDR2 YFSETQ. CDR3 nucleotides: TGCGCCAGCAGCACCGAATACAGGGACACTGAAGCTTTCTTT. Encoded protein: CASSTEYRDTEAFF.

The CDR3 DNA sequence: TGTGCCAGCAGTATCCGTGGGGGGTCGGATGAGACCCAGTACTTC. Amino acids: CASSIRGGSDETQYF. The V gene is TRBV28, the J gene TRBJ2-5; TRBD2 is a possible D gene (6 bases). CDR1 and CDR2 (germline): MDHEN, SYDVKM. The CDR3 consists of 15 residues. The V and J ends lost 5 bases and 5 bases respectively, with 18 bases between them.

The rearrangement uses TRBV5-1 and TRBJ2-7; 8 nucleotides match TRBD1. The V gene end was trimmed by 6 bases and the J gene end by 3 bases; junction bases not matched to a gene: 8. The CDR3 totals 14 residues. The germline CDR1 and CDR2 sequences are SGHRS and YFSETQ. The CDR3 DNA reads TGCGCCAGCATCTCGAGAACAGGGGGCTACGAGCAGTACTTC. Protein: CASISRTGGYEQYF.